This T cell receptor (beta chain) was documented in a study of blood T cell repertoires in COVID-19. Study at large: The United States, Italy and Spain were the sources of the acute and convalescent COVID-19 samples. From T cells, B-cell-depleted T cells, or PBMCs came the material, which was cDNA or gDNA.

Trimming pared 1 base from V and 2 bases from J, leaving 12 bases between. Germline-derived CDR1 and CDR2 are LGHNA and YNFKEQ. CDR3 length: 16 amino acids. Participant age was about 18 to 89 years, and participants resided in roughly 25 US areas. Only in-frame clones appear in the TCRdb table, and some are missing; sequencing was by immunoSEQ multiplex PCR. The sample includes about 250,000 clones, roughly 85% of them seen just once. The chain has TRBV4-2 and TRBJ1-5; D is undetermined. This receptor was identified in a woman aged 40 to 50 who had been exposed to COVID-19. The sample consisted of PBMCs or T cells enriched from blood (not recorded which). The CDR3 loop reads CASSQGTGRGNQPQHF. CDR3 DNA: TGTGCCAGCAGCCAAGGAACGGGGAGAGGCAATCAGCCCCAGCATTTT.